This is a list of T cell receptor beta chains from one sample in a study of T cell repertoires in cytomegalovirus infection. No cognate antigen is known for these TCRs. One entry per CDR3 protein, called by TCRdb with MiXCR from the reads. The data show 45,000 to 60,000 distinct CDR3 sequences, with over 15% seen just once and 64% held by the top ten. The sequenced sample was CD8+ T cells from cultured PBMCs, obtained from culture after CMV antigen stimulation. These receptors were collected from a human donor in good health (CMV status not recorded). Some clones in this sample may be carry-over from other donors' samples. The CDR3 runs from the conserved cysteine through the conserved F or W. Fields, in order: clone size, V gene, J gene, D gene, CDR3 protein, CDR3 DNA. D genes are given only for firm matches. Clone size is stated in some rows and not others, as once, few, many or a class when expanded.

>-|TRBV7-9|TRBJ2-5|-
CASSSDGQETQYF
TGTGCCAGCAGCTCGGACGGGCAAGAGACCCAGTACTTC
>-|TRBV7-8|TRBJ2-2|TRBD2
CASSRSSRLAGDYTGELFF
TGTGCCAGCAGCCGAAGCTCAAGACTAGCGGGGGACTACACCGGGGAGCTGTTTTTT
>-|TRBV4-2|TRBJ2-1|-
CASSHSGANLTYEQFF
TGTGCCAGCAGCCACTCGGGGGCCAACCTAACTTATGAGCAGTTCTTC
>-|TRBV25-1|TRBJ2-1|-
CASSAPRVGYNEQFF
TGTGCCAGCAGTGCCCCCAGGGTAGGCTACAATGAGCAGTTCTTC
>few|TRBV28|TRBJ2-7|-
CASSFDSSYEQYF
TGTGCCAGCAGTTTTGACAGCTCCTACGAGCAGTACTTC
>-|TRBV12-3/TRBV12-4|TRBJ1-1|-
CASTNPPDYTEAFF
TGTGCCAGCACAAATCCCCCAGACTACACTGAAGCTTTCTTT
>-|TRBV14|TRBJ2-1|-
CASSQWGGEQFF
TGTGCCAGCAGCCAATGGGGTGGTGAGCAGTTCTTC
>few|TRBV7-2|TRBJ2-1|TRBD2
CASSPRLSKAGIYNEQFF
TGTGCCAGCAGCCCCCGATTATCCAAAGCGGGGATCTACAATGAGCAGTTCTTC
>few|TRBV10-3|TRBJ2-1|-
CAISESGSDGEQFF
TGTGCCATCAGTGAGTCGGGATCGGATGGTGAGCAGTTCTTC
>-|TRBV6-2/TRBV6-3|TRBJ1-5|-
CASSYVPTGNQPQHF
TGTGCCAGCAGTTACGTCCCAACAGGCAATCAGCCCCAGCATTTT
>few|TRBV7-2|TRBJ1-1|-
CASTGGIEAFF
TGTGCCAGCACGGGAGGAATTGAAGCTTTCTTT
>few|TRBV28|TRBJ2-3|TRBD1
CASSLLTGSTDTQYF
TGTGCCAGCAGTCTTTTGACAGGGAGCACAGATACGCAGTATTTT
>few|TRBV12-3/TRBV12-4|TRBJ1-1|-
CASRMGGVTEAFF
TGTGCCAGCAGGATGGGGGGAGTCACTGAAGCTTTCTTT
>-|TRBV7-3|TRBJ2-3|TRBD2
CASSSAGGPADTQYF
TGTGCCAGCAGCTCTGCGGGGGGGCCAGCAGATACGCAGTATTTT
>-|TRBV4-1|TRBJ2-2|TRBD2
CASETSGSRTGELFF
TGCGCCAGTGAGACTAGCGGGAGTAGAACCGGGGAGCTGTTTTTT
>-|TRBV12-3/TRBV12-4|TRBJ2-3|TRBD1
CASSQRGTGTPDTQYF
TGTGCCAGCAGCCAGCGCGGGACAGGGACCCCAGATACGCAGTATTTT
>-|TRBV7-8|TRBJ2-1|-
CASSSTSKWGGREQFF
TGTGCCAGCAGCTCAACTAGCAAATGGGGCGGGCGGGAGCAGTTCTTC
>-|TRBV4-3|TRBJ2-6|-
CASSLEESGANVLTF
TGCGCCAGCAGCCTGGAAGAATCTGGGGCCAACGTCCTGACTTTC
>few|TRBV6-2/TRBV6-3|TRBJ2-7|TRBD2
CASSLPRDYPFEQYF
TGTGCCAGCAGCCTACCGAGGGACTACCCCTTCGAGCAGTACTTC
>-|TRBV6-1|TRBJ2-5|TRBD2
CASSPLTSGDFQETQYF
TGTGCCAGCAGTCCTTTAACTAGCGGAGACTTTCAAGAGACCCAGTACTTC
>-|TRBV14|TRBJ1-4|TRBD1
CASSQERGRRNEKLFF
TGTGCCAGCAGCCAGGAAAGGGGGCGAAGAAATGAAAAACTGTTTTTT
>-|TRBV7-9|TRBJ1-2|-
CASTRDDRRLLEGYTF
TGTGCCAGCACCCGGGATGATAGAAGGCTTTTAGAAGGCTACACCTTC
>many|TRBV7-9|TRBJ1-3|-
CASSLTRGVSGNTIYF
TGTGCCAGCAGCTTAACCAGGGGAGTCTCTGGAAACACCATATATTTT
>few|TRBV28|TRBJ2-1|-
CASSDGGSSYNEQFF
TGTGCCAGCTCGGACGGCGGCTCCTCCTACAATGAGCAGTTCTTC
>-|TRBV28|TRBJ2-1|-
CASSFVWEGNEQFF
TGTGCCAGCAGTTTTGTCTGGGAAGGTAATGAGCAGTTCTTC
>few|TRBV7-9|TRBJ2-5|TRBD2
CASRSAGWRETQYF
TGTGCCAGCAGATCAGCGGGGTGGCGGGAGACCCAGTACTTC
>-|TRBV5-6|TRBJ1-2|-
CASSFGGLNRDPTF
TGTGCCAGCAGCTTTGGGGGCCTTAACAGGGACCCCACCTTC
>many|TRBV4-1|TRBJ2-7|-
CASSQDRRGEEQYF
TGCGCCAGCAGCCAAGATCGTAGAGGGGAGGAGCAGTACTTC
>few|TRBV7-9|TRBJ2-7|-
CASSLGQGLVAGEQYF
TGTGCCAGCAGCTTAGGTCAGGGTCTAGTCGCGGGTGAGCAGTACTTC
>few|TRBV5-4|TRBJ1-6|-
CASSLAASNRSPLHF
TGTGCCAGCAGCTTGGCGGCCAGCAATCGCTCACCCCTCCACTTT
>-|TRBV7-6|TRBJ2-7|TRBD1
CASSEGQANEQYF
TGTGCCAGCAGCGAGGGACAGGCCAACGAGCAGTACTTC
>-|TRBV5-1|TRBJ2-4|-
CASSSEGPIAKNIQYF
TGCGCCAGCAGCTCTGAGGGGCCTATAGCCAAAAACATTCAGTACTTC
>-|TRBV10-2|TRBJ2-1|TRBD1
CASKTGASPDEQFF
TGCGCCAGCAAGACAGGGGCATCTCCCGATGAGCAGTTCTTC
>few|TRBV27|TRBJ2-7|-
CASSLGVAAGYYEQYF
TGTGCCAGCAGTTTAGGGGTAGCGGCAGGGTACTACGAGCAGTACTTC
>few|TRBV6-2/TRBV6-3|TRBJ1-1|-
CASSYTGLTEAFF
TGTGCCAGCAGTTACACGGGGCTAACTGAAGCTTTCTTT
>-|TRBV7-6|TRBJ2-5|-
CASRPSQRGYETQYF
TGTGCCAGCAGACCCTCCCAGAGGGGGTACGAGACCCAGTACTTC
>few|TRBV11-2|TRBJ1-5|-
CASSLQDTLPQHF
TGTGCCAGCAGCTTACAGGACACACTGCCCCAGCATTTT
>many|TRBV27|TRBJ2-7|TRBD2
CASAAGTRAYEQYF
TGTGCCAGCGCTGCCGGGACTAGGGCCTACGAGCAGTACTTC
>-|TRBV7-2|TRBJ2-7|TRBD2
CASSRLAGGPYEQYF
TGTGCCAGCAGTCGACTAGCGGGAGGGCCCTACGAGCAGTACTTC
>-|TRBV12-3/TRBV12-4|TRBJ1-1|-
CASSGGLNTEAFF
TGTGCCAGCAGTGGAGGCTTGAACACTGAAGCTTTCTTT
>few|TRBV28|TRBJ2-7|TRBD2
CASSLLAGLDEQYF
TGTGCCAGCAGTTTGCTAGCGGGACTAGACGAGCAGTACTTC
>few|TRBV12-3/TRBV12-4|TRBJ2-7|-
CASSPGSREQYF
TGTGCCAGCAGTCCTGGGAGTCGGGAGCAGTACTTC
>-|TRBV7-9|TRBJ2-3|-
CASSPPRGKAGTSTDTQYF
TGTGCCAGCAGCCCACCTCGAGGAAAGGCAGGGACTAGCACAGATACGCAGTATTTT
>-|TRBV6-2/TRBV6-3|TRBJ2-1|-
CASSFPWDSDEQFF
TGTGCCAGCAGTTTCCCCTGGGACTCCGATGAGCAGTTCTTC
>-|TRBV28|TRBJ2-1|TRBD2
CASSLGLAGVQNNEQFF
TGTGCCAGCAGTTTAGGACTAGCGGGAGTTCAGAACAATGAGCAGTTCTTC